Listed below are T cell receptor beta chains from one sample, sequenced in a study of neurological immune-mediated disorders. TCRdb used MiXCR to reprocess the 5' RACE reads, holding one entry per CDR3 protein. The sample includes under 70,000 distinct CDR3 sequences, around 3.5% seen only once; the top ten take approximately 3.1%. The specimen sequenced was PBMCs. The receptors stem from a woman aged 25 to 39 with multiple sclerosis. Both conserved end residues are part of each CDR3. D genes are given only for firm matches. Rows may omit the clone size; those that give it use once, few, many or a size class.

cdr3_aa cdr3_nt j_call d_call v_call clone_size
CASSEVRRTNQPQHF TGTGCCAGCAGTGAAGTTCGGCGGACCAATCAGCCCCAGCATTTT TRBJ1-5 NA TRBV6-1 many
CASNPTGLGGVREETQYF TGTGCCAGCAACCCAACAGGGTTGGGTGGAGTCAGGGAAGAGACCCAGTACTTC TRBJ2-5 NA TRBV13 few
CSARGISGGTAETQYF TGCAGTGCTAGAGGCATTAGCGGGGGGACCGCAGAGACCCAGTACTTC TRBJ2-5 TRBD2 TRBV20-1 many
CASSIPAGDGANVLTF TGCGCCAGCAGCATTCCCGCAGGGGACGGGGCCAACGTCCTGACTTTC TRBJ2-6 NA TRBV5-1 many
CSGTPGRGSNSPLHF TGCAGCGGGACCCCTGGCCGGGGCAGTAATTCCCCCCTCCACTTT TRBJ1-6 NA TRBV20-1 NA
CASSLLGVGRTNTEAFF TGTGCCAGCAGCTTGTTAGGGGTCGGGAGAACGAACACTGAAGCTTTCTTT TRBJ1-1 NA TRBV5-6 few
CASSRGTREETQYF TGTGCCAGCAGCCGCGGGACTAGAGAAGAGACCCAGTACTTC TRBJ2-5 TRBD2 TRBV7-2 many
CASSSRASDSSEQFF TGTGCCAGCAGCTCCAGGGCATCCGATTCTTCTGAGCAGTTCTTC TRBJ2-1 NA TRBV7-2 many
CASSFWTGTTSEAFF TGTGCCAGCAGCTTTTGGACAGGAACAACATCTGAAGCTTTCTTT TRBJ1-1 TRBD1 TRBV7-9 many
CSPRGIYEQYF TGCAGCCCCAGGGGTATCTACGAGCAGTACTTC TRBJ2-7 NA TRBV29-1 many
CSVQQGADEKLFF TGCAGTGTCCAACAGGGGGCTGATGAAAAACTGTTTTTT TRBJ1-4 TRBD1 TRBV20-1 many
CSARDLGRERGYGYTF TGCAGTGCTAGAGATCTTGGGAGGGAGAGGGGCTATGGCTACACCTTC TRBJ1-2 NA TRBV20-1 many
CASSLAGGRGMRDEQFF TGCGCCAGCAGCTTAGCTGGGGGGCGGGGAATGAGAGATGAGCAGTTCTTC TRBJ2-1 NA TRBV5-1 NA
CASSPKGQFNSPLHF TGTGCCAGCAGCCCCAAGGGACAGTTTAATTCACCCCTCCACTTT TRBJ1-6 TRBD1 TRBV3-1 many
CSAVRGLAGSTDTQYF TGCAGTGCTGTAAGGGGACTAGCGGGAAGCACAGATACGCAGTATTTT TRBJ2-3 TRBD2 TRBV20-1 many
CASALGTSLVGEQFF TGCGCCAGCGCCTTAGGGACTAGCTTAGTCGGTGAGCAGTTCTTC TRBJ2-1 TRBD2 TRBV5-1 many
CASSPGLAGGQETQYF TGCGCCAGCAGCCCGGGACTAGCGGGGGGTCAAGAGACCCAGTACTTC TRBJ2-5 TRBD2 TRBV5-1 many
CSVVPQGATNEKLFF TGCAGCGTTGTTCCACAGGGTGCAACTAATGAAAAACTGTTTTTT TRBJ1-4 NA TRBV29-1 many
CASSPAAGSSYEQYF TGCGCCAGCAGCCCGGCGGCAGGGAGCTCCTACGAGCAGTACTTC TRBJ2-7 NA TRBV5-1 few
CASSLYRRTGDSNQPQNF TGTGCCAGCAGCTTATACCGAAGGACAGGTGATAGCAATCAGCCCCAGAATTTT TRBJ1-5 TRBD1 TRBV7-9 few
CAIRGASGNTIYF TGTGCCATCAGGGGGGCATCTGGAAACACCATATATTTT TRBJ1-3 NA TRBV10-3 NA
CAISARTGNSNQPQHF TGTGCCATCAGTGCTCGGACGGGTAATAGCAATCAGCCCCAGCATTTT TRBJ1-5 NA TRBV10-3 many
CSARDPRSSGANVLTF TGCAGTGCTAGAGATCCCCGCAGCTCTGGGGCCAACGTCCTGACTTTC TRBJ2-6 NA TRBV20-1 NA
CSASGRGPDYGYTF TGCAGTGCTAGTGGCAGGGGGCCAGACTATGGCTACACCTTC TRBJ1-2 TRBD1 TRBV20-1 many
CASSRTAGQTYEQYF TGCGCCAGCAGCCGGACCGCGGGACAGACCTACGAGCAGTACTTC TRBJ2-7 NA TRBV5-1 many
CASSYQLAHSYNEQFF TGTGCCAGCAGTTACCAACTAGCCCACTCCTACAATGAGCAGTTCTTC TRBJ2-1 NA TRBV6-5 many
CASSPGGEYEQYF TGTGCCAGCTCACCTGGCGGAGAATACGAGCAGTACTTC TRBJ2-7 NA TRBV18 many
CASSSTSGQSNEQFF TGTGCCAGCAGCTCGACATCAGGACAGTCCAATGAGCAGTTCTTC TRBJ2-1 NA TRBV7-6 many
CASSYAGTSGSRSYEQYF TGTGCCAGCAGTTATGCCGGGACTAGCGGGAGCCGTTCCTACGAGCAGTACTTC TRBJ2-7 TRBD2 TRBV6-2/TRBV6-3 many
CASSVDPTGNYGYTF TGTGCCAGCAGCGTGGACCCTACAGGGAACTATGGCTACACCTTC TRBJ1-2 NA TRBV9 many
CATSRDTDTQYF TGTGCCACCAGCAGAGACACAGATACGCAGTATTTT TRBJ2-3 NA TRBV15 many
CAASRANQETQYF TGTGCCGCGAGTCGGGCCAACCAAGAGACCCAGTACTTC TRBJ2-5 NA TRBV6-5 many
CSAMSSGGGDIQYF TGCAGTGCTATGAGTAGCGGGGGCGGGGACATTCAGTACTTC TRBJ2-4 TRBD2 TRBV20-1 many
CASSPPAGQAYEQYF TGCGCCAGCAGCCCACCAGCGGGGCAAGCCTACGAGCAGTACTTC TRBJ2-7 TRBD2 TRBV4-1 many
CASSSPADALHF TGTGCCAGCAGCTCCCCGGCCGATGCCCTCCACTTT TRBJ1-6 NA TRBV3-1 many
CASSLDRGLSNQPQNF TGTGCCAGCAGCTTAGACAGGGGGCTAAGCAATCAGCCCCAGAATTTT TRBJ1-5 TRBD1 TRBV7-2 many
CASSKDRGKGNTEAFF TGTGCCAGCAGTAAAGACAGGGGGAAAGGGAACACTGAAGCTTTCTTT TRBJ1-1 TRBD1 TRBV12-3/TRBV12-4 many
CATRLYTRRGQPQNF TGTGCCACCAGACTATACACCCGGCGGGGGCAGCCCCAGAATTTT TRBJ1-5 NA TRBV24-1 NA
CSASRAGVETQYF TGCAGTGCTAGTCGCGCGGGAGTGGAGACCCAGTACTTC TRBJ2-5 TRBD2 TRBV20-1 many
CASSLSTLHF TGTGCCAGCAGCCTTTCGACCCTCCACTTT TRBJ1-6 NA TRBV7-2 many
CASRGQGANYGYTF TGTGCCAGCAGGGGGCAGGGGGCTAACTATGGCTACACCTTC TRBJ1-2 TRBD1 TRBV28 many
CASSLGLLTGELFF TGTGCCAGCTCACTTGGACTCCTCACCGGGGAGCTGTTTTTT TRBJ2-2 NA TRBV18 many
CASSEGGTSDYGYTF TGTGCCAGCAGTGAAGGGGGGACATCAGACTATGGCTACACCTTC TRBJ1-2 NA TRBV2 many
CASSSQIAGTSDTQYF TGTGCCAGCAGCTCCCAGATAGCGGGGACTTCGGATACGCAGTATTTT TRBJ2-3 TRBD2 TRBV7-8 many
CASSLRDITPLNEQFF TGTGCCAGCAGCTTGAGGGACATAACACCACTGAATGAGCAGTTCTTC TRBJ2-1 NA TRBV7-6 many
CAIGRQAPEAFF TGTGCCATCGGGAGACAGGCCCCTGAAGCTTTCTTT TRBJ1-1 NA TRBV10-3 many